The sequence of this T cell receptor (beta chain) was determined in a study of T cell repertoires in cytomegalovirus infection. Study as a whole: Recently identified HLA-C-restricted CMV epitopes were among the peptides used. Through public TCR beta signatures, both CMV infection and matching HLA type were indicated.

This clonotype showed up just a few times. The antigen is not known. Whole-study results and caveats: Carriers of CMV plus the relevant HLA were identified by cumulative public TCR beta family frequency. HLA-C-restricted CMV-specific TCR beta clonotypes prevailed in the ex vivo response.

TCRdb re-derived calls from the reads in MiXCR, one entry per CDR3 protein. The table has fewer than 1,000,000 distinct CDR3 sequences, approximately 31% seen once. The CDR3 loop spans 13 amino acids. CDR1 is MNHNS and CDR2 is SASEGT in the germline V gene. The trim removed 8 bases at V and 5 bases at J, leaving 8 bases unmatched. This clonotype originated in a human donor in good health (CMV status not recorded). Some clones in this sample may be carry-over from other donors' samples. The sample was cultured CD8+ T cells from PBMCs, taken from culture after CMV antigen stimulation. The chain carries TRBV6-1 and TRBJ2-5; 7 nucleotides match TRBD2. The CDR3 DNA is TGTGCCAGCTGGGGGGGATACAAGGAGACCCAGTACTTC. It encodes CASWGGYKETQYF.